Listed here are 23 T cell receptor beta chains from one sample, sequenced in a study of blood T cell repertoires in COVID-19. TCRdb's copy holds only in-frame clones and misses some; the assay was immunoSEQ multiplex PCR. The data hold 240,000 or so clones, with approximately 85% observed a single time. Sequencing was carried out using peripheral blood. These receptors were taken from a woman aged 60-75 years with active or convalescent COVID-19.

The chain has TRBV29-1 and TRBJ2-1; 7 nucleotides align to TRBD1. This CDR3 is 15 amino acids long. The V segment lost 1 base and the J segment 5 bases; nucleotides outside the gene matches: 8. The germline V gene encodes CDR1 SQVTM and CDR2 ANQGSEA. CDR3: CSVEAQWDSNNEQFF. CDR3 nucleotide sequence: TGCAGCGTTGAAGCCCAGTGGGACAGCAACAATGAGCAGTTCTTC.

V is TRBV5-8 and J is TRBJ1-2; D remains unclear. The V gene lost 3 bases and the J gene lost 2 bases, with 14 bases spanning the gap. From germline, CDR1 is SGHTS and CDR2 YDEGEE. There are 15 residues in the CDR3. The chain's CDR3 is CASSYFQRVNYGYTF. CDR3 coding DNA: TGTGCCAGCAGCTATTTTCAACGCGTAAACTATGGCTACACCTTC.

This rearrangement joins TRBV2 to TRBJ1-4; 9 bases are a match to TRBD1. V dropped 6 bases and J dropped 7; count of bases not matched to a gene: 6. Germline V gene sequence: CDR1 SNHLY, CDR2 FYNNEI. This CDR3 has 14 residues. The DNA for the CDR3 is TGTGCCAGCAGATCCGCGACAGGGGGTGAAAAACTGTTTTTT. Its translation is CASRSATGGEKLFF.

The rearrangement uses TRBV7-3 and TRBJ2-1, with D perhaps TRBD2 (7 bases). The CDR3 extends over 13 amino acids. CDR1 and CDR2 (germline): SGHTA, FQGTGA. The V and J ends lost 7 bases and 8 bases respectively, with 15 bases between them. The CDR3 is CASNKGGGDEQFF. The CDR3 coding sequence is TGTGCCAGCAATAAAGGGGGAGGGGATGAGCAGTTCTTC.

CDR3 loop: CASRAVATNEKLFF. In nucleotides, the CDR3 is TGTGCCAGCAGGGCAGTTGCAACTAATGAAAAACTGTTTTTT. The J gene is TRBJ1-4, the V gene TRBV2; D is unresolved. CDR1 and CDR2 (germline): SNHLY, FYNNEI. This CDR3 is 14 amino acids long. Trimming left V 6 bases short and J 0 bases short, with 8 bases between.

This sequence joins TRBV9 and TRBJ2-1; 15 bases agree with TRBD2. The trim removed 4 bases at V and 4 bases at J, leaving 6 bases unmatched. There are 17 residues in the CDR3. Germline V gene sequence: CDR1 SGDLS, CDR2 YYNGEE. CDR3 residues: CASSLRGTSGGYNEQFF. DNA for the CDR3: TGTGCCAGCAGCCTCCGAGGGACTAGCGGGGGGTACAATGAGCAGTTCTTC. Full variable domain (outside the CDR3, taken from reference TRBV9 and TRBJ2-1): DSGVTQTPKHLITATGQRVTLRCSPRSGDLSVYWYQQSLDQGLQFLIQYYNGEERAKGNILERFSAQQFPDLHSELNLSSLELGDSALYFCASSLRGTSGGYNEQFFGPGTRLTVL.

CDR3 DNA: TGTGCCAGCGGGCGAGGGAGTACGCAGTATTTT. This encodes CASGRGSTQYF. The chain joins TRBV12-3 or TRBV12-4 to TRBJ2-3; a possible D gene is TRBD2 (5 bases). With 8 bases removed from V and 8 bases from J, the gap between germline ends came to 11 bases. This CDR3 has 11 amino acids.

This chain joins TRBV30 and TRBJ1-5; 9 bases are a match to TRBD1. The CDR3 covers 14 residues. V shed 4 bases and J 4 bases; nucleotides not matched to a gene: 5. Germline lookup yields CDR1 GTSNPN and CDR2 SVGIG (reference sequence). The CDR3 is CAWKTGTGNQPQHF. The CDR3 nucleotides are TGTGCCTGGAAAACGGGGACAGGGAATCAGCCCCAGCATTTT.

This clone has only one observation. V and J are TRBV5-8 and TRBJ1-1, with unresolved D. The CDR3 totals 14 residues. CDR1 is SGHTS, CDR2 YDEGEE, per germline. The V and J ends lost 0 bases and 3 bases respectively, with 9 bases between them. The CDR3 reads CASSLDGRDTEAFF. For the CDR3, the DNA is TGTGCCAGCAGCTTGGATGGCCGGGACACTGAAGCTTTCTTT.

This clone occurred a few times. Other nucleotide sequences from this sample produce the same CDR3. V is TRBV27 and J is TRBJ1-3; D remains unclear. Germline V gives CDR1 MNHEY, CDR2 SMNVEV (reference sequence). V lost 2 bases, J lost 0 bases, and 8 bases lay in between. The CDR3 is made up of 15 amino acids. CDR3 coding DNA: TGTGCCAGCAGTTTAAGAGGGAGCTCTGGAAACACCATATATTTT. Amino acids: CASSLRGSSGNTIYF.

CDR3 sequence (DNA): TGTGCCAGCAGTTACCCAGGGGGCTACACCTTC. Translated, it gives CASSYPGGYTF. The chain carries TRBV6-7 and TRBJ1-2; a weak D match, TRBD1 (5 bases). TRBV6-7 is treated as an ORF (open reading frame) with a function not yet certain. The CDR3 extends over 11 amino acids. Trimming took off 2 bases at V and 8 bases at J, with 6 bases between the two ends.

The chain employs TRBV30 and TRBJ1-2; 11 bases agree with TRBD1. Unmatched junction bases numbered 3, after V lost 0 bases and J lost 0 bases. This CDR3 is built from 16 residues. Germline values: CDR1 GTSNPN, CDR2 SVGIG (reference sequence). CDR3 region: CAWSVGQGASNYGYTF. The CDR3 DNA follows: TGTGCCTGGAGTGTCGGACAGGGGGCCTCTAACTATGGCTACACCTTC. Supplemented by reference TRBV30 and TRBJ1-2, the full variable domain reads SQTIHQWPATLVQPVGSPLSLECTVEGTSNPNLYWYRQAAGRGLQLLFYSVGIGQISSEVPQNLSASRPQDRQFILSSKKLLLSDSGFYLCAWSVGQGASNYGYTFGSGTRLTVV.

The rearrangement joins TRBV11-2 to TRBJ2-7, with D tentatively TRBD1 (5 bases). Trimming left V 2 bases short and J 3 bases short, with 11 bases between. This CDR3 comprises 14 residues. Germline V CDR1 and CDR2: SGHAT, FQNNGV. The CDR3 loop reads CASSLFDSNYEQYF. The CDR3 bases are TGTGCCAGCAGCTTATTCGACAGCAACTACGAGCAGTACTTC.

The CDR3 DNA sequence: TGTGCCTGGAGCCCCTCGCCAGTCAGGGGGTTTGGCTACACCTTC. Amino acids: CAWSPSPVRGFGYTF. This chain uses TRBV30 with TRBJ1-2; 7 bases fit TRBD1. Unmatched junction bases numbered 14, after V lost 3 bases and J lost 7 bases. This CDR3 has 15 amino acids. The germline gives CDR1 GTSNPN, CDR2 SVGIG (reference sequence).

The rearrangement joins TRBV5-1 to TRBJ1-1; 8 bases align to TRBD1. This CDR3 has 16 amino acids. Trimming at V came to 0 bases and at J to 3 bases, leaving 7 bases not matched to a gene. From germline, CDR1 is SGHRS and CDR2 YFSETQ. The CDR3 here is CASSLAGTGGYTEAFF. The CDR3 DNA follows: TGCGCCAGCAGCTTGGCCGGGACAGGCGGGTACACTGAAGCTTTCTTT.

J is TRBJ2-3 and V is TRBV7-3; 9 bases fit TRBD1. Germline V gene sequence: CDR1 SGHTA, CDR2 FQGTGA. This CDR3 comprises 15 residues. J was trimmed by 2 bases and V by 7 bases; bases with no gene match: 7. CDR3 sequence reads: CASTPTGGNTDTQYF. The CDR3 DNA reads TGTGCCAGCACCCCGACAGGGGGGAACACAGATACGCAGTATTTT. The whole variable domain, filled in from reference TRBV7-3 and TRBJ2-3, reads GAGVSQTPSNKVTEKGKYVELRCDPISGHTALYWYRQSLGQGPEFLIYFQGTGAADDSGLPNDRFFAVRPEGSVSTLKIQRTERGDSAVYLCASTPTGGNTDTQYFGPGTRLTVL.

A few counts support this clone. The chain combines TRBV19 with TRBJ1-2; D is uncertain. Trimming took 3 bases from V and 4 from J, leaving 9 bases between them. In germline, CDR1 is LNHDA, CDR2 SQIVND (reference sequence). This CDR3 is 13 amino acids long. CDR3: CASSIGLSYGYTF. The CDR3 DNA sequence: TGTGCCAGTAGTATCGGACTGTCCTATGGCTACACCTTC.

The rearrangement joins TRBV5-5 to TRBJ1-2, with no clear D. Trimming took off 0 bases at V and 0 bases at J, with 9 bases between the two ends. In germline, CDR1 is SGHKS, CDR2 YYEKEE (reference sequence). The CDR3 covers 15 residues. In nucleotides, the CDR3 is TGTGCCAGCAGCTTGGGGTCACCTACTAACTATGGCTACACCTTC. This gives the protein CASSLGSPTNYGYTF.

The chain joins TRBV6-5 to TRBJ1-3, with a tentative D call TRBD1 (5 bases). CDR3 size: 16 residues. Germline assignment: CDR1 MNHEY and CDR2 SVGAGI. Trimming stripped 0 bases from V and 3 bases from J, with 12 bases between. Here the CDR3 reads CASSYSQGYGGNTIYF. CDR3 sequence (DNA): TGTGCCAGCAGTTACTCCCAGGGCTACGGTGGAAACACCATATATTTT.

The V gene is TRBV6-5, the J gene TRBJ1-1; D ambiguous. Trimming cost V 3 bases and J 3 bases, with 11 bases left between them. The CDR3 spans 14 residues. Germline lookup yields CDR1 MNHEY and CDR2 SVGAGI. In DNA form, the CDR3 reads TGTGCCAGCAGTTATGGGAGGTGGGACACTGAAGCTTTCTTT. The encoded protein is CASSYGRWDTEAFF.

The chain has TRBV6-5 and TRBJ2-7, with D hard to call. The CDR3 is made up of 14 amino acids. The V end lost 0 bases, the J end lost 3 bases, and 9 bases lay between the germline ends. Germline V CDR1 and CDR2: MNHEY, SVGAGI. This CDR3 reads CASSYSGLHYEQYF. The DNA of the CDR3 is TGTGCCAGCAGTTACTCGGGCCTCCACTACGAGCAGTACTTC.

This chain joins TRBV6-2 or TRBV6-3 and TRBJ1-1, with 9 positions matching TRBD1. Germline V gives CDR1 MNHEY, CDR2 SVGEGT. The V and J ends lost 4 bases and 5 bases, in that order; junction bases with no gene match: 11. This CDR3 has 16 residues. The CDR3 here is CASSSLHLGQGTEAFF. The CDR3 bases are TGTGCCAGCAGTTCCCTCCACCTGGGACAGGGTACTGAAGCTTTCTTT.

This clone was observed a handful of times. V usage is TRBV3-1 (or the pseudogene TRBV3-2) and J usage is TRBJ1-4; D may be TRBD1 (5 bases). Germline CDR1 is LGHDT and CDR2 is YNNKEL (reference sequence). This CDR3 comprises 15 residues. V shed 1 base and J shed 6 bases, with 12 bases lying between them. CDR3 protein: CASSQGGRADEKLFF. The DNA of the CDR3 is TGTGCCAGCAGCCAAGGGGGCAGGGCTGATGAAAAACTGTTTTTT.